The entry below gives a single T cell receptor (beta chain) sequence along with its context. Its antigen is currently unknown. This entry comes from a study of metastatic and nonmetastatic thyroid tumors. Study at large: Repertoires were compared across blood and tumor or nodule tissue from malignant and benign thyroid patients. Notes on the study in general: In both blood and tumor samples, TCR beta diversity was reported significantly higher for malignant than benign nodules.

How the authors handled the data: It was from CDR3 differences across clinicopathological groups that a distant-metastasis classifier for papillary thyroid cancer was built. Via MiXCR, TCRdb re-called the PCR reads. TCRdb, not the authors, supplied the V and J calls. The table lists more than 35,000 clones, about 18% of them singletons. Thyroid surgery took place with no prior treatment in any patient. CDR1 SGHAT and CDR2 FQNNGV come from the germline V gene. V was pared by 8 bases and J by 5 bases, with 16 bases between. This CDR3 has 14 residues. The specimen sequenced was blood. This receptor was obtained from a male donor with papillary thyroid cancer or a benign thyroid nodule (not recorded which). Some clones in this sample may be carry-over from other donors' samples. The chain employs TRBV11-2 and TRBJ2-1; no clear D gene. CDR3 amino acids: CASGRWGVNNEQFF. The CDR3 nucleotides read TGTGCCAGCGGCAGGTGGGGTGTTAACAATGAGCAGTTCTTC.